This TCR beta chain derives from a study of control samples from healthy donors and cancer patients. J lost 1 base, V lost 3 bases, and 5 bases had no gene match. The CDR3 has 17 residues. Germline CDR1 is SGHRS and CDR2 is YFSETQ. The data were produced by immunoSEQ multiplex PCR, yet TCRdb's version contains in-frame clones alone and is incomplete. The table lists over 120,000 clones, over 90% of them singletons, with 13% to 15% in the top ten. The chain couples TRBV5-1 to TRBJ2-5; 14 nucleotides line up with TRBD2. The sample consisted of PBMCs. The source is a man in his sixties with colorectal cancer. As DNA, the CDR3 is TGCGCCAGCAGCTGGACTAGCGGGGGGCATACCCAAGAGACCCAGTACTTC. It encodes CASSWTSGGHTQETQYF.